The T cell receptor (beta chain) described here comes from a study of cytomegalovirus exposure and HLA in healthy donors. Study-wide background: Sequencing of approximately 190 million T cells in an earlier analysis found some 100 million unique TCR beta sequences.

Points from the study as a whole: Later on, an analysis showed TCR association rates differing by HLA locus, with DRB1 the most and HLA-C the fewest. When the data were analyzed later, several of the most significant clusters appeared to be linked to common viral pathogens. Published work reported that the classifier diagnosed cytomegalovirus status with high specificity and sensitivity.

This clone was seen just once. The antigen is not known. The study ran its PCR with 60 Vbeta and 13 Jbeta primers. Clones were read by immunoSEQ multiplex PCR, and TCRdb kept only the in-frame ones, dropping some. In the table there are some 250,000 clones, 82% of which are singletons. The germline V gene encodes CDR1 SGHTS and CDR2 YDEGEE. The junction had 17 bases not matched to a gene; V was cut back by 3 bases and J by 3 bases. The CDR3 totals 18 residues. The clonotype originates from a woman in her forties in good health and CMV-seropositive. The chain recombines TRBV5-8 with TRBJ2-7; TRBD1 matches at 8 bases. The sample comprised PBMCs. As DNA, the CDR3 is TGTGCCAGCAGCTCAGGGGGCCCGGTCCCATCCGCCAACTACGAGCAGTACTTC. Protein sequence: CASSSGGPVPSANYEQYF.